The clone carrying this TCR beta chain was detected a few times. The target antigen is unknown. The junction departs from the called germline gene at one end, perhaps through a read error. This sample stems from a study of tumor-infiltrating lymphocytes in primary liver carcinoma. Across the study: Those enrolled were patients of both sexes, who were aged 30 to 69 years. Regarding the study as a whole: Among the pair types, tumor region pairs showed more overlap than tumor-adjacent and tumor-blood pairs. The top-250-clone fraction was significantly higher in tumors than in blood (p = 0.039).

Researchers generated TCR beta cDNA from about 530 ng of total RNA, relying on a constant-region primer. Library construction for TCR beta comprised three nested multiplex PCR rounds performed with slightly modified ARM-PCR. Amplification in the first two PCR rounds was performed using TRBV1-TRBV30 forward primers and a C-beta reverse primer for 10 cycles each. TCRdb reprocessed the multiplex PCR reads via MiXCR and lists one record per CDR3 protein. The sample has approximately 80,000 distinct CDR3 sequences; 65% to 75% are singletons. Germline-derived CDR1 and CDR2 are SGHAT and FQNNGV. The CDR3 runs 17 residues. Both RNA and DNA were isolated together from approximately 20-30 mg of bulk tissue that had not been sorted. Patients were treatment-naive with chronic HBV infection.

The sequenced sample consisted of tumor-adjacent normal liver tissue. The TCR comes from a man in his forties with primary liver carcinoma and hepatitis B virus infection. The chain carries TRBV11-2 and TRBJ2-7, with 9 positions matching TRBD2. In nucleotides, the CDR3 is TGTACCAGCAGTTTCGGGACTAGCATCTCGAGCTCCTACGAGCAATACTTC. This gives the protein CTSSFGTSISSSYEQYF.